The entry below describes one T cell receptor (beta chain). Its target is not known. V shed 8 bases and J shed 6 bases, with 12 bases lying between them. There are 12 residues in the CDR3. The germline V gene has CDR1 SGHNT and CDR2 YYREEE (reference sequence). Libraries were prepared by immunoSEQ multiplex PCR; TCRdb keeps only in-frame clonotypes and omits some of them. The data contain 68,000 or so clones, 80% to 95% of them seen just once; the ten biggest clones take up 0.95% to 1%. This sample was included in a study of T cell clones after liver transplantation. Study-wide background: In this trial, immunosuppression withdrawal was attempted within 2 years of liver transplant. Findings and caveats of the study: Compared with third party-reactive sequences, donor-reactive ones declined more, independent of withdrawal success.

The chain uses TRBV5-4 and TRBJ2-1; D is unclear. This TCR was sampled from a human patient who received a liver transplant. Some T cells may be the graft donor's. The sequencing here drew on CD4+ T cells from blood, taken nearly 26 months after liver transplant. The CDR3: CASNLPGNEQFF. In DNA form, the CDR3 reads TGTGCCAGTAACCTACCGGGCAATGAGCAGTTCTTC.